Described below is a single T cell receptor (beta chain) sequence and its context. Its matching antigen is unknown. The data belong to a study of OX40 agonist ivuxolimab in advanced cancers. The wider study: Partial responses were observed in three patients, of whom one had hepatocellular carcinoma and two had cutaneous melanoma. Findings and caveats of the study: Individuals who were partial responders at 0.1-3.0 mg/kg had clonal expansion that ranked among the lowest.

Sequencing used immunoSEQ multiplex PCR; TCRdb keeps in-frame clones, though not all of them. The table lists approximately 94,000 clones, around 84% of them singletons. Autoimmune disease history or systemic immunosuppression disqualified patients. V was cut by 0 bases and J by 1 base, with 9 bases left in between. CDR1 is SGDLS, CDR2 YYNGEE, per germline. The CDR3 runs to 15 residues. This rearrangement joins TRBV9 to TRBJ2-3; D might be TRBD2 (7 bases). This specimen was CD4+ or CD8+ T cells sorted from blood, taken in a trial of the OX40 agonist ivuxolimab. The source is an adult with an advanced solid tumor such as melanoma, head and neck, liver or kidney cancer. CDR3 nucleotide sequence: TGTGCCAGCAGCGTAGACGGGGGGCGCACAGATACGCAGTATTTT. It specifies CASSVDGGRTDTQYF.